One T cell receptor (beta chain) is described in this entry. Authors' data handling: How many nucleated cells were present was estimated from reference gene primer amplification. The repertoire was sequenced with immunoSEQ multiplex PCR; TCRdb's copy has only in-frame clones and lacks some. V and J calls and clone size are copied from that table; D and trimming were computed from the DNA. The table shows 350,000 or so clones, with approximately 83% occurring only once. CDR1 and CDR2 from the germline V gene are SEHNR and FQNEAQ (reference sequence). Between the trimmed V and J ends, which lost 1 base and 0 bases, there was a span of 16 bases. The CDR3 sequence is 18 residues long. These data come from a study of blood T cell repertoires in COVID-19.

The chain uses TRBV7-9 and TRBJ2-1; a possible D gene is TRBD2 (6 bases). The receptor comes from a woman between 40 and 50 years old with acute COVID-19. Sequencing used PBMCs or T cells enriched from blood (not recorded which). The CDR3 DNA reads TGTGCCAGCAGCTTAGACCGGACTACCTCAAGCTCCTACAATGAGCAGTTCTTC. Protein sequence: CASSLDRTTSSSYNEQFF. The full variable domain, rest sourced from reference TRBV7-9 and TRBJ2-1, is DTGVSQNPRHKITKRGQNVTFRCDPISEHNRLYWYRQTLGQGPEFLTYFQNEAQLEKSRLLSDRFSAERPKGSFSTLEIQRTEQGDSAMYLCASSLDRTTSSSYNEQFFGPGTRLTVL.